This T cell receptor (beta chain) was captured by sequencing in a study of identical twins. TCRdb called the 5' RACE reads again in MiXCR, with one record for every CDR3 protein. Found here are 400,000 to 600,000 distinct CDR3 sequences, approximately 20% of them singletons; the top ten hold more than 0.4%. In regard to this clonotype: What it binds is not known.

General study points: With monozygotic twins, out-of-frame TCR alpha sharing exceeded what models estimated.

This CDR3 region has 13 residues. CDR1 DFQATT and CDR2 SNEGSKA come from the germline V gene (reference sequence). V gave up 2 bases and J gave up 2 bases, with 9 bases separating them. This sample was shared with a second study, whose subject was yellow fever vaccine responses in identical twins.

The clonotype was recovered from a woman under 30 in good health. The V and J genes are TRBV20-1 and TRBJ2-5; D is perhaps TRBD1 (5 bases). Source material: CD4+ T cells sorted from blood. As DNA, the CDR3 is TGCAGTGCTAGATCAGACAGACAAGAGACCCAGTACTTC. Translating it yields CSARSDRQETQYF.